This is a list of T cell receptor beta chains from one sample in a study of a mutant IDH1 vaccine in newly diagnosed glioma. Their antigen targets remain unknown. Method: immunoSEQ multiplex PCR; TCRdb's copy keeps in-frame clones and lacks some. The repertoire holds around 100,000 clones, with roughly 90% as singletons. The sequences come from PBMCs, collected from a glioma patient whose treatment included an IDH1 peptide vaccine. The receptor set was obtained from a woman aged 50 to 65 with glioma. Each CDR3 is given with its conserved first and last residue. D genes are given only for firm matches.

cdr3_aa: CASSVGGGATDTQYF
d_call: -
j_call: TRBJ2-3
v_call: TRBV9

cdr3_aa: CASSRRAGDGDEQFF
d_call: TRBD2
j_call: TRBJ2-1
v_call: TRBV7-8

cdr3_aa: CASTRGGGQEGYTF
d_call: -
j_call: TRBJ1-2
v_call: TRBV10-2

cdr3_aa: CASSLQGGHTEAFF
d_call: TRBD1
j_call: TRBJ1-1
v_call: TRBV7-9

cdr3_aa: CASSTRDSVLGSSYNEQFF
d_call: -
j_call: TRBJ2-1
v_call: TRBV13

cdr3_aa: CASSPPARGRYNEQFF
d_call: -
j_call: TRBJ2-1
v_call: TRBV9

cdr3_aa: CASSLAGDRHNEKLFF
d_call: TRBD1
j_call: TRBJ1-4
v_call: TRBV7-2

cdr3_aa: CASSAQGTTGELFF
d_call: -
j_call: TRBJ2-2
v_call: TRBV6-4

cdr3_aa: CASSTTSPYNEQFF
d_call: -
j_call: TRBJ2-1
v_call: TRBV19

cdr3_aa: CASSQDHPGNSPLHF
d_call: -
j_call: TRBJ1-6
v_call: TRBV4-1

cdr3_aa: CASSPADTYEQYF
d_call: -
j_call: -
v_call: TRBV18

cdr3_aa: CASSVTSGRPTDTQYF
d_call: TRBD2
j_call: TRBJ2-3
v_call: TRBV10-1

cdr3_aa: CASSSMGAADTYEQYF
d_call: -
j_call: TRBJ2-7
v_call: TRBV28

cdr3_aa: CASSQSRGYTF
d_call: -
j_call: TRBJ1-2
v_call: TRBV7-9

cdr3_aa: CSVELVTGELFF
d_call: -
j_call: TRBJ2-2
v_call: TRBV29-1

cdr3_aa: CASSWWPTEAFF
d_call: -
j_call: TRBJ1-1
v_call: TRBV5-5

cdr3_aa: CASSFGPGGTYEQYF
d_call: -
j_call: TRBJ2-7
v_call: TRBV27

cdr3_aa: CASSPGGIQETQYF
d_call: TRBD2
j_call: TRBJ2-5
v_call: TRBV19

cdr3_aa: CASSLGTSGVVRGNEQFF
d_call: TRBD2
j_call: TRBJ2-1
v_call: TRBV7-9

cdr3_aa: CASSYSGRSNSPLHF
d_call: -
j_call: TRBJ1-6
v_call: TRBV6-6

cdr3_aa: CAWSPAGDRGLAGETQYF
d_call: TRBD1
j_call: TRBJ2-5
v_call: TRBV30

cdr3_aa: CASSVSVSSYNEQFF
d_call: -
j_call: TRBJ2-1
v_call: TRBV10-2

cdr3_aa: CASSVGDRTYEQYF
d_call: TRBD1
j_call: TRBJ2-7
v_call: TRBV9

cdr3_aa: CASSQTPGTTRPDTQYF
d_call: -
j_call: TRBJ2-3
v_call: TRBV4-1

cdr3_aa: CASSFGPAHNTGELFF
d_call: -
j_call: TRBJ2-2
v_call: TRBV11-2

cdr3_aa: CASNQGSGVEQYF
d_call: -
j_call: TRBJ2-7
v_call: TRBV19

cdr3_aa: CASSPRVSNQPQHF
d_call: -
j_call: TRBJ1-5
v_call: TRBV16